The clone carrying this T cell receptor (beta chain) was found a few times. Methods used by the authors: Estimated nucleated cell counts came from reference gene primer amplification. The repertoire was sequenced with immunoSEQ multiplex PCR; TCRdb's copy has only in-frame clones and lacks some. V and J calls and clone size are as listed in that table; D and trimming were resolved from the DNA. The data hold approximately 180,000 clones, with approximately 80% observed a single time. Germline-derived CDR1 and CDR2 are SGHTA and FQGNSA. The CDR3 sequence is 15 residues long. V was pared by 1 base and J by 9 bases, with 16 bases between. The data were obtained in a study of blood T cell repertoires in COVID-19. Overall study: Sample material is recorded as cDNA or gDNA derived from T cells, B-cell-depleted T cells, or PBMCs.

This sequence originates from a woman aged 40 to 50 with COVID-19, enrolled during active disease. The sample taken for sequencing was peripheral blood. V is TRBV7-2 and J is TRBJ1-5; D possibly corresponds to TRBD1 (6 bases). The CDR3 bases are TGTGCCAGCAGCTTAGTGTTACAGGGCGTAGTGCCCCAGCATTTT. Amino acid sequence: CASSLVLQGVVPQHF.